The 12 T cell receptor beta chains listed next were all sequenced from one sample in a study of Graves' ophthalmopathy and Graves' hyperthyroidism. Beta-chain TCR CDR3 regions were amplified from RNA transcripts. A first-round RT-PCR used HTBI primers, followed by a second-round multiplex PCR. In TCRdb, the multiplex PCR reads were re-called with MiXCR into one record per CDR3 protein. The table shows approximately 460,000 distinct CDR3 sequences, with around an eighth occurring only once. The sample comprised blood. The origin of the receptors is a woman aged 25 to 45 with Graves' ophthalmopathy.

V is TRBV6-2 or TRBV6-3 and J is TRBJ2-5, with 13 bases lining up with TRBD2. The J segment lost 7 bases and the V segment lost 2 bases, leaving 16 bases of the junction unmatched. This CDR3 has 19 amino acids. CDR1 is MNHEY and CDR2 is SVGEGT in the germline V gene. The CDR3 loop is CASSYLGLAGSSPGLTQYF. DNA for the CDR3: TGTGCCAGCAGTTACCTGGGACTAGCGGGGTCCTCGCCGGGGCTGACCCAGTACTTC.

This clonotype was seen ten or more times. The chain couples TRBV24-1 to TRBJ2-5; no firm D call. There are 14 residues in the CDR3. Deletions cut 5 bases from V and 0 bases from J, with 9 bases between. Germline V gives CDR1 KGHDR, CDR2 SFDVKD. The CDR3 nucleotides are TGTGCCACCAGTGCTCCCGGTAACCAAGAGACCCAGTACTTC. Its protein product is CATSAPGNQETQYF.

This clonotype was observed at least ten times. This chain uses TRBV12-3 or TRBV12-4 with TRBJ2-5; 7 positions match TRBD2. The CDR3 consists of 16 residues. The J segment lost 6 bases and the V segment lost 3 bases, leaving 13 bases of the junction unmatched. The CDR3 DNA follows: TGTGCCAGCAGTTTGGGTGCGGCGGGCGGGGGTCAGACCCAGTACTTC. Translated: CASSLGAAGGGQTQYF.

Of note for this clonotype: Its ends do not fully match the called genes, so a read error is possible. The V gene is TRBV12-3 or TRBV12-4, the J gene TRBJ1-2; D is possibly TRBD1 (5 bases). This CDR3 contains 13 residues. Written as DNA, the CDR3 is TGTGCCAGCAGCCCGGTAGGGACCTATGGTTACACCTTC. This encodes CASSPVGTYGYTF.

This clonotype was counted a few times. The gene calls are TRBV9 and TRBJ1-2; D call uncertain. The V end lost 3 bases, the J end lost 2 bases, and 11 bases lay between the germline ends. This CDR3 spans 14 amino acids. The germline V gene has CDR1 SGDLS and CDR2 YYNGEE. CDR3 nucleotides: TGTGCCAGCAGCGCCCAAGACGGGAACTATGGCTACACCTTC. Its protein product is CASSAQDGNYGYTF.

This clonotype was observed many times. V and J are TRBV12-3 or TRBV12-4 and TRBJ2-5; tentative D call: TRBD1 (5 bases). Trimming took off 3 bases at V and 2 bases at J, with 10 bases between the two ends. This CDR3 is 14 amino acids long. The CDR3 sequence: CASSFQGIQETQYF. CDR3 coding DNA: TGTGCCAGCAGTTTCCAGGGTATTCAAGAGACCCAGTACTTC.

The chain is built from TRBV2 and TRBJ2-7; 12 bases agree with TRBD2. The CDR3 extends over 14 amino acids. The junction had 5 bases not matched to a gene; V was cut back by 6 bases and J by 5 bases. Germline V gene sequence: CDR1 SNHLY, CDR2 FYNNEI. In DNA, the CDR3 is TGTGCCAGCAGCGGACTAGCGGGGTTTCACGAGCAGTACTTC. Translated: CASSGLAGFHEQYF.

A note on this clonotype: A much larger clone sits a single nucleotide away, making a read error possible. The chain couples TRBV13 to TRBJ2-5; TRBD2 matches 8 bases. The germline CDR1 and CDR2 sequences are PRHDT and FYEKMQ (reference sequence). CDR3 length: 13 residues. The junction had 6 bases not matched to a gene; V was cut back by 5 bases and J by 7 bases. In nucleotides, the CDR3 is TGTGCCAGCAGCACTAGGGCGGGGGGGACCCAGTACTTC. Its protein is CASSTRAGGTQYF.

This clonotype has a count of ten or more. The chain has TRBV6-5 and TRBJ2-2; D is undetermined. Germline V gene lookup returns CDR1 MNHEY and CDR2 SVGAGI. The CDR3 runs to 14 residues. Trimming cost V 2 bases and J 4 bases, with 8 bases left between them. CDR3 DNA sequence: TGTGCCAGCAGTTACGAGGTCCCCACCGGGGAGCTGTTTTTT. It encodes CASSYEVPTGELFF.

This clonotype was observed many times. The CDR3 is CASSEAGRGAQYF. As DNA, the CDR3 is TGTGCCAGCAGTGAAGCTGGCAGGGGTGCGCAGTACTTC. The chain uses TRBV2 and TRBJ2-7, with D possibly TRBD1 on 6 matching bases. This CDR3 is built from 13 residues. Germline V gene sequence: CDR1 SNHLY, CDR2 FYNNEI. V dropped 0 bases and J dropped 9 bases, with 12 bases sitting between them.

This clonotype showed up many times. This sequence joins TRBV13 and TRBJ2-6; D is uncertain. The germline gives CDR1 PRHDT, CDR2 FYEKMQ (reference sequence). This CDR3 has 17 residues. Trimming removed 3 bases from V and 0 bases from J, with 12 bases in between. CDR3 loop: CASSLSLLLSGANVLTF. CDR3 nucleotides: TGTGCCAGCAGCTTGTCACTTCTACTCTCTGGGGCCAACGTCCTGACTTTC. The full variable domain, rest sourced from reference TRBV13 and TRBJ2-6, is AAGVIQSPRHLIKEKRETATLKCYPIPRHDTVYWYQQGPGQDPQFLISFYEKMQSDKGSIPDRFSAQQFSDYHSELNMSSLELGDSALYFCASSLSLLLSGANVLTFGAGSRLTVL.

This clonotype was counted at least ten times. The genes are TRBV2 and TRBJ2-2; weak D call: TRBD2 (5 bases). Trimming removed 11 bases at V and 4 bases at J, with 11 bases between. The CDR3 is 12 amino acids. The V gene's germline CDR1 is SNHLY and CDR2 FYNNEI. CDR3 DNA: TGTGCCGAGGGCAGCCTCACCGGGGAGCTGTTTTTT. Encoded protein: CAEGSLTGELFF.